This passage covers 17 T cell receptor beta chains from one sample sequenced in a study of blood T cells in healthy people across ages (dated by TCRdb to the mid-2010s). Receptor libraries were prepared by 5' RACE. The reads were generated on an Illumina HiSeq 2500. The second PCR ran for about 7 to 11 cycles and used a J-beta primer mix along with a sample-barcoded 5' primer. Starting from the raw public reads, TCRdb applied fastp trimming at Q25, assembled clones with MiXCR and retained in-frame beta chains. Merged by CDR3 protein, the rows form single entries marked with the most common genes and DNA. For this sample the table gives hundreds of thousands of distinct CDR3 sequences, of which around 45% were detected only once. Roughly 31% of the sample is in the top ten clones. Sequencing was carried out using blood. All receptors derive from a woman in her fifties or sixties in good health.

A note on this clonotype: The junction and the germline gene differ at one end; a read error may be behind it. The rearrangement joins TRBV5-1 to TRBJ1-1, with 8 bases fitting TRBD1. Germline V gene sequence: CDR1 SGHRS, CDR2 YFSETQ. CDR3 length equals 15 residues. The CDR3, as DNA: TGTGCCAGCAGCACCAGACAGGGGACGAACACTGAAGCTTTCTTT. It yields the protein CASSTRQGTNTEAFF.

In this sample, this clonotype turned up a few times. This chain uses TRBV6-2 or TRBV6-3 with TRBJ2-7; TRBD2 is a possible D gene (5 bases). The CDR3 length is 13 residues. Germline CDR1 and CDR2: MNHEY and SVGEGT. V was clipped by 5 bases and J by 1 base, with 9 bases between them. The CDR3 nucleotides read TGTGCCAGCAGTGACCGGGATTCCTACGAGCAGTACTTC. Its protein product is CASSDRDSYEQYF.

The chain carries TRBV12-3 or TRBV12-4 and TRBJ2-5, with D perhaps TRBD1 (6 bases). Trimming removed 7 bases at V and 3 bases at J, with 18 bases between. CDR3 size: 15 residues. CDR3 in amino acids: CASTNQGMFEETQYF. The CDR3 DNA reads as TGTGCCAGCACCAACCAGGGGATGTTCGAAGAGACCCAGTACTTC.

This clonotype has just one count. This rearrangement joins TRBV15 to TRBJ2-5; 7 bases are a match to TRBD1. After removal of 3 bases from V and 5 bases from J, the junction contained 12 bases not matched to a gene. Germline CDR1 LNHNV, CDR2 YYDKDF (reference sequence). This CDR3 is built from 16 residues. The DNA for the CDR3 is TGTGCCACCAGCAGGGGAATCGACAGGGCCTCTGAGACCCAGTACTTC. It is translated as CATSRGIDRASETQYF.

The rearrangement uses TRBV12-3 or TRBV12-4 and TRBJ2-1, with TRBD2 identical over 10 bases. The CDR3 consists of 15 residues. The J segment lost 9 bases and the V segment lost 5 bases, leaving 10 bases of the junction unmatched. The DNA of the CDR3 is TGTGCCAGCAGTCCAAGCGGGAGGGCTTGGAGTGAGCAGTTCTTC. Translation: CASSPSGRAWSEQFF.

The table lists this clonotype with a count of one. The V gene is TRBV27, the J gene TRBJ2-6, with 7 bases that match TRBD1. J was trimmed by 1 base and V by 2 bases; bases with no gene match: 8. Germline CDR1 reads MNHEY; CDR2 reads SMNVEV (reference sequence). The CDR3 is 18 amino acids. The CDR3 nucleotides read TGTGCCAGCAGTTTAGGAAGGGGGCTCAAGTCTGGGGCCAACGTCCTGACTTTC. It is translated as CASSLGRGLKSGANVLTF.

In this sample, this clonotype turned up a few times. V is TRBV28 and J is TRBJ2-7; D perhaps matches TRBD1 (5 bases). Germline assignment: CDR1 MDHEN and CDR2 SYDVKM. The V gene lost 2 bases and the J gene lost 7 bases, with 21 bases spanning the gap. The CDR3 is made up of 16 amino acids. CDR3: CASSLISPNQGFEQYF. DNA for the CDR3: TGTGCCAGCAGTTTAATAAGTCCGAACCAGGGTTTTGAGCAGTACTTC.

Here the CDR3 reads CASSERRQETQYF. DNA of the CDR3: TGTGCCAGCAGTGAGCGGAGACAAGAGACCCAGTACTTC. V and J are TRBV2 and TRBJ2-5; D is unclear. V was clipped by 3 bases and J by 2 bases, with 7 bases between them. The germline CDR1 and CDR2 sequences are SNHLY and FYNNEI. This CDR3 contains 13 residues.

J is TRBJ1-4 and V is TRBV28; the match to TRBD1 covers 7 bases. CDR1 and CDR2 from the germline V gene are MDHEN and SYDVKM. V trimming: 5 bases; J trimming: 5 bases; junction bases outside the gene matches: 11. This CDR3 is 16 amino acids long. The CDR3 here is CASSARGGGLNEKLFF. As DNA, the CDR3 is TGTGCCAGCAGTGCCAGGGGGGGCGGTTTAAATGAAAAACTGTTTTTT.

The chain uses TRBV28 and TRBJ1-2; D uncertain. Per the germline V gene, CDR1 is MDHEN and CDR2 is SYDVKM. The CDR3 totals 13 residues. V lost 6 bases and J lost 6, with 14 bases in between. The CDR3: CASRNTVSDGYTF. The CDR3 nucleotides read TGTGCCAGCAGGAATACAGTTTCCGATGGCTACACCTTC.

The gene calls are TRBV20-1 and TRBJ1-2, with 11 bases fitting TRBD1. The J segment lost 4 bases and the V segment lost 3 bases, leaving 4 bases of the junction unmatched. Germline CDR1 DFQATT, CDR2 SNEGSKA (reference sequence). The CDR3 consists of 14 residues. For the CDR3, the DNA is TGCAGTGCTAGGGGGACAGGGGGAGGCTATGGCTACACCTTC. Translation: CSARGTGGGYGYTF.

The CDR3 spells CASSLRQGLAGGNSYNEQFF. CDR3 DNA: TGTGCCAGCAGTCTCCGCCAGGGACTAGCGGGAGGAAACTCCTACAATGAGCAGTTCTTC. V gene TRBV25-1 combines with J gene TRBJ2-1; 15 bases align to TRBD2. The germline gives CDR1 MGHDK, CDR2 SYGVNS. CDR3 length equals 20 residues. The V and J ends lost 5 bases and 0 bases, in that order; junction bases with no gene match: 11.

The J gene is TRBJ2-5, the V gene TRBV12-3 or TRBV12-4; 9 bases match TRBD1. The J call is doubtful: the DNA matches TRBJ2-7 better. The CDR3 is 13 residues long. CDR3 sequence reads: CASSAGQGSEQYF. CDR3 coding DNA: TGTGCCAGCAGTGCAGGACAGGGGAGCGAGCAGTACTTC.

V usage is TRBV12-3 or TRBV12-4 and J usage is TRBJ1-5; possible D gene TRBD1, 6 bases. The CDR3 spans 16 residues. V shed 6 bases and J shed 0 bases, with 15 bases lying between them. Here the CDR3 DNA reads TGTGCCAGCAGCCGGACCACAGGGAATAGCAATCAGCCCCAGCATTTT. It is translated as CASSRTTGNSNQPQHF.

This chain uses TRBV6-4 with TRBJ2-1; the match to TRBD1 covers 7 bases. V shed 6 bases, J shed 8 bases, and the junction held 10 bases outside the gene matches. CDR3 length: 14 amino acids. Germline V gives CDR1 MRHNA, CDR2 SNTAGT. CDR3 protein: CASSPRGSTDEQFF. The CDR3 DNA is TGTGCCAGCAGCCCCAGGGGGAGCACAGATGAGCAGTTCTTC.

This clonotype appeared a single time. CDR3 protein: CASIVSGETYEQYF. The CDR3 DNA reads TGTGCCAGCATCGTATCCGGAGAAACCTACGAGCAGTACTTC. The chain joins TRBV7-3 to TRBJ2-5; D not certain. The DNA matches TRBJ2-7 better at its end, which makes the J call doubtful. The CDR3 consists of 14 residues. Germline V gives CDR1 SGHTA, CDR2 FQGTGA.

The chain employs TRBV4-3 and TRBJ2-1; D may be TRBD1 or TRBD2 (6 bases each). This CDR3 has 17 amino acids. V dropped 0 bases and J dropped 2 bases, with 14 bases sitting between them. Germline CDR1 and CDR2: LGHNA and YSLEER. The CDR3 region has the DNA TGCGCCAGCAGCCAAGATAGTTACGGGGGCGCCTACAATGAGCAGTTCTTC. It encodes CASSQDSYGGAYNEQFF.